A single sample gave rise to the 11 T cell receptor beta chains below, sequenced in a study of blood T cells in healthy people across ages. A sample-barcoded 5' primer and a J-beta primer mix were used in a second PCR of roughly 7 to 12 cycles. TCRdb passed the 5' RACE reads through MiXCR, listing each CDR3 protein once. The profile shows about 1.1 million distinct CDR3 sequences, about two fifths of them singletons. The specimen was blood. The source of these receptors is a man younger than 35 in good health.

J is TRBJ1-4 and V is TRBV4-3; weak D call: TRBD1 (6 bases). This CDR3 has 15 amino acids. The germline V gene has CDR1 LGHNA and CDR2 YSLEER. The germline V and J ends were trimmed by 2 bases and 6 bases, with 13 bases remaining between them. CDR3 nucleotide sequence: TGCGCCAGCAGCCAAAACAGGGATAGGGATGAAAAACTGTTTTTT. It translates to CASSQNRDRDEKLFF.

This clonotype was counted once. V and J are TRBV29-1 and TRBJ1-2, with D possibly being TRBD1 (5 bases). Germline V gives CDR1 SQVTM, CDR2 ANQGSEA. The ends were cut back, 3 bases at V and 8 bases at J, with 22 bases in the middle. The CDR3 contains 15 residues. Here the CDR3 DNA reads TGCAGCGTTGAGGCGGAGGGGAGCCTTCGGGAAGGCTACACCTTC. Translation: CSVEAEGSLREGYTF.

Note on this clonotype: The junction does not match germline at one end; this may be a read error. This chain links TRBV4-3 with TRBJ2-7; D perhaps matches TRBD1 (6 bases). The CDR3 is made up of 16 amino acids. From germline, CDR1 is LGHNA and CDR2 YSLEER. The CDR3 reads CANSQEPGTSSYEQYF. Written as DNA, the CDR3 is TGCGCCAACAGCCAAGAACCCGGGACAAGCTCCTACGAGCAGTACTTC.

This sequence joins TRBV14 and TRBJ2-5; D is ambiguous. The length of the CDR3 is 15 residues. Germline V gene lookup returns CDR1 SGHDN and CDR2 FVKESK. The V end was cut by 0 bases, the J end by 2 bases, with 10 bases between. CDR3 in amino acids: CASSQDPDKQETQYF. CDR3 DNA sequence: TGTGCCAGCAGCCAAGATCCAGACAAACAAGAGACCCAGTACTTC.

The V and J genes are TRBV6-1 and TRBJ2-4; 7 positions match TRBD2. This CDR3 spans 15 amino acids. Germline values: CDR1 MNHNS, CDR2 SASEGT. V gave up 3 bases and J gave up 7 bases; unmatched junction bases: 9. The CDR3 DNA sequence: TGTGCCAGCAGTGAGCTAGCGGAGGGGTGGAACATTCAGTACTTC. Protein product: CASSELAEGWNIQYF.

The chain uses TRBV7-2 and TRBJ1-1; D gene uncertain. The germline V gene encodes CDR1 SGHTA and CDR2 FQGNSA. The CDR3 is 13 amino acids. V lost 7 bases to trimming and J lost 5 bases, with 14 bases between them. CDR3 DNA sequence: TGTGCCAGCAACCAGAGGGCGCAAACTGAAGCTTTCTTT. This gives the protein CASNQRAQTEAFF.

The chain combines TRBV7-2 with TRBJ2-2, with a possible D match to TRBD2 (6 bases). Germline assignment: CDR1 SGHTA and CDR2 FQGNSA. V lost 2 bases and J 4 bases, leaving 11 bases between the germline ends. This CDR3 has 15 residues. Here the CDR3 DNA reads TGTGCCAGCAGCTTAATTCGGGGGAGCACCGGGGAGCTGTTTTTT. It yields the protein CASSLIRGSTGELFF.

The chain joins TRBV11-2 to TRBJ2-7, with 9 bases matching TRBD1. J gave up 2 bases and V 5 bases, and 7 bases lay outside the gene matches. The CDR3 covers 15 residues. The V gene's germline CDR1 is SGHAT and CDR2 FQNNGV. The CDR3 sequence is CASSRTGDKTYEQYF. In DNA, the CDR3 is TGTGCCAGCAGCAGGACAGGGGACAAGACCTACGAGCAGTACTTC.

This clonotype showed up just once. A junction end diverges from the germline sequence, so it may reflect a read error. The V call is TRBV4-1, the J call TRBJ1-4; D perhaps matches TRBD1 (5 bases). The CDR3 has 17 amino acids. Germline lookup yields CDR1 MGHRA and CDR2 YSYEKL. The CDR3 spells CTSSQGLGRSAWEKLFF. The CDR3 DNA reads as TGCACCAGCAGCCAAGGGTTGGGACGCAGTGCATGGGAAAAACTGTTTTTT.

This clonotype has ten or more counts. The gene calls are TRBV4-2 and TRBJ1-2; no firm D call. Trimming took off 0 bases at V and 3 bases at J, with 14 bases between the two ends. CDR1 is LGHNA and CDR2 is YNFKEQ in the germline V gene. This CDR3 has 16 amino acids. This CDR3 is CASSQDLSTRDYGYTF. CDR3 in DNA: TGTGCCAGCAGCCAAGATTTGAGCACACGGGACTATGGCTACACCTTC.

As for this clonotype: Mismatch with germline at one junction end may stem from a read error. The chain couples TRBV12-3 or TRBV12-4 to TRBJ2-7; D is tentatively TRBD1 or TRBD2 (5 bases each). This CDR3 comprises 12 residues. The CDR3 bases are TGTGCCGGCAGTTCGGGGCTCTACGAGCAGTACTTC. The encoded protein is CAGSSGLYEQYF.